These T cell receptor beta chains were read from a single sample in a study of T cells in Graves' hyperthyroidism and ophthalmopathy. TCRdb reprocessed the multiplex PCR reads with MiXCR, giving one entry per CDR3 protein. The sample contains around 600,000 distinct CDR3 sequences, less than 45% of which appear only once. Input material: peripheral blood or thyroid tissue (not recorded which). These receptor sequences come from an adult man with Graves' disease, either hyperthyroidism or ophthalmopathy (not recorded which). The CDR3 runs from the conserved cysteine through the conserved F or W. Each record gives: J gene, D gene, V gene, clone size, CDR3 protein, CDR3 DNA. A D gene is named only where the DNA matches it firmly. Clone size is stated in some rows and not others, as once, few, many or a class when expanded.

j_gene: TRBJ1-2
d_gene: .
v_gene: TRBV2
abundance: many
CDR3aa: CASRAGTANYGYTF
CDR3nt: TGTGCCAGCAGAGCCGGGACGGCCAACTATGGCTACACCTTC

j_gene: TRBJ1-5
d_gene: .
v_gene: TRBV6-5
abundance: .
CDR3aa: CASSRTAYQPQHF
CDR3nt: TGTGCCAGCAGTAGGACAGCCTATCAGCCCCAGCATTTT

j_gene: TRBJ2-7
d_gene: TRBD2
v_gene: TRBV7-8
abundance: .
CDR3aa: CASSAWTSGDEQYF
CDR3nt: TGTGCCAGCAGCGCATGGACTAGCGGCGACGAGCAGTACTTC

j_gene: TRBJ2-6
d_gene: TRBD1
v_gene: TRBV2
abundance: many
CDR3aa: CASKPRTGEASGANVLTF
CDR3nt: TGTGCCAGCAAACCGAGGACAGGGGAGGCCTCTGGGGCCAACGTCCTGACTTTC

j_gene: TRBJ2-5
d_gene: TRBD2
v_gene: TRBV7-8
abundance: many
CDR3aa: CASSIGLAGGYETQYF
CDR3nt: TGTGCCAGCAGTATTGGACTAGCGGGAGGATACGAGACCCAGTACTTC

j_gene: TRBJ1-1
d_gene: .
v_gene: TRBV29-1
abundance: many
CDR3aa: CSVVRNTEAFF
CDR3nt: TGCAGCGTTGTCAGGAACACTGAAGCTTTCTTT

j_gene: TRBJ1-4
d_gene: .
v_gene: TRBV7-9
abundance: many
CDR3aa: CASSPSFGTSLNEKLFF
CDR3nt: TGTGCCAGCAGCCCTTCGTTCGGGACTTCGCTTAATGAAAAACTGTTTTTT

j_gene: TRBJ1-5
d_gene: .
v_gene: TRBV7-9
abundance: few
CDR3aa: CASSLPTWAYSNQPQHF
CDR3nt: TGTGCCAGCAGCCTTCCTACTTGGGCCTATAGCAATCAGCCCCAGCATTTT

j_gene: TRBJ1-6
d_gene: TRBD1
v_gene: TRBV19
abundance: few
CDR3aa: CASTLGQGAVSPLHF
CDR3nt: TGTGCCAGTACCCTCGGACAGGGGGCAGTTTCACCCCTCCACTTT

j_gene: TRBJ1-1
d_gene: .
v_gene: TRBV7-2
abundance: few
CDR3aa: CASSLEQWDYTEAFF
CDR3nt: TGTGCCAGCAGCTTAGAACAGTGGGATTACACTGAAGCTTTCTTT

j_gene: TRBJ2-7
d_gene: .
v_gene: TRBV3-1
abundance: few
CDR3aa: CASSQDGGGEQYF
CDR3nt: TGTGCCAGCAGCCAAGATGGGGGTGGCGAGCAGTACTTC

j_gene: TRBJ1-1
d_gene: TRBD1
v_gene: TRBV7-9
abundance: .
CDR3aa: CASSADRGTGAFF
CDR3nt: TGTGCCAGCAGCGCCGACAGGGGGACCGGGGCTTTCTTT

j_gene: TRBJ1-1
d_gene: .
v_gene: TRBV18
abundance: .
CDR3aa: CASSPWAGAEAFF
CDR3nt: TGTGCCAGCTCACCGTGGGCGGGGGCAGAAGCTTTCTTT

j_gene: TRBJ2-7
d_gene: .
v_gene: TRBV20-1
abundance: many
CDR3aa: CSARDSSYEQYF
CDR3nt: TGCAGTGCTAGGGACAGTAGCTACGAGCAGTACTTC

j_gene: TRBJ1-5
d_gene: .
v_gene: TRBV20-1
abundance: .
CDR3aa: CSALGQPGNQPQHF
CDR3nt: TGCAGTGCCTTGGGGCAGCCTGGCAATCAGCCCCAGCATTTT

j_gene: TRBJ2-5
d_gene: TRBD1
v_gene: TRBV7-2
abundance: .
CDR3aa: CASSHGTGIETQYF
CDR3nt: TGTGCCAGCAGCCACGGGACAGGTATCGAGACCCAGTACTTC

j_gene: TRBJ1-2
d_gene: .
v_gene: TRBV6-5
abundance: few
CDR3aa: CASSGGYESTVGYTF
CDR3nt: TGTGCCAGCAGTGGGGGGTATGAGTCTACCGTTGGCTACACCTTC

j_gene: TRBJ2-7
d_gene: TRBD2
v_gene: TRBV6-6
abundance: few
CDR3aa: CASSLAGGHSYEQYF
CDR3nt: TGTGCCAGCAGCCTAGCGGGAGGCCACTCCTACGAGCAGTACTTC

j_gene: TRBJ1-1
d_gene: .
v_gene: TRBV2
abundance: .
CDR3aa: CASSEAVGTEAFF
CDR3nt: TGTGCCAGCAGTGAAGCGGTGGGCACTGAAGCTTTCTTT

j_gene: TRBJ1-2
d_gene: .
v_gene: TRBV20-1
abundance: .
CDR3aa: CSARDQKGYGYTF
CDR3nt: TGCAGTGCTAGAGATCAGAAGGGATATGGCTACACCTTC

j_gene: TRBJ1-6
d_gene: .
v_gene: TRBV6-5
abundance: few
CDR3aa: CASRRMTDYNSPLHF
CDR3nt: TGTGCCAGCAGACGGATGACGGACTATAATTCACCCCTCCACTTT

j_gene: TRBJ1-1
d_gene: .
v_gene: TRBV29-1
abundance: .
CDR3aa: CSVVGAFF
CDR3nt: TGCAGCGTTGTAGGGGCTTTCTTT

j_gene: TRBJ1-2
d_gene: .
v_gene: TRBV7-9
abundance: .
CDR3aa: CASSLAWQGDRGYTF
CDR3nt: TGTGCCAGCAGCTTAGCGTGGCAGGGCGATCGAGGCTACACCTTC

j_gene: TRBJ1-2
d_gene: TRBD1
v_gene: TRBV20-1
abundance: .
CDR3aa: CSAVGQGVSGYTF
CDR3nt: TGCAGTGCCGTGGGACAGGGGGTCTCCGGCTACACCTTC

j_gene: TRBJ1-2
d_gene: .
v_gene: TRBV2
abundance: many
CDR3aa: CASREGVDYGYTF
CDR3nt: TGTGCCAGCAGGGAGGGAGTCGACTATGGCTACACCTTC

j_gene: TRBJ1-2
d_gene: TRBD1
v_gene: TRBV6-4
abundance: few
CDR3aa: CASSNPGQANYGYTF
CDR3nt: TGTGCCAGCAGTAACCCGGGACAGGCTAACTATGGCTACACCTTC

j_gene: TRBJ2-5
d_gene: .
v_gene: TRBV6-6
abundance: .
CDR3aa: CASSYALGHREETQYF
CDR3nt: TGTGCCAGCAGTTACGCTCTGGGACACCGAGAGGAGACCCAGTACTTC

j_gene: TRBJ1-1
d_gene: TRBD1
v_gene: TRBV5-1
abundance: .
CDR3aa: CASTSGGLTDDEAFF
CDR3nt: TGCGCCAGCACGTCAGGGGGCTTGACGGATGATGAAGCTTTCTTT

j_gene: TRBJ1-6
d_gene: TRBD1
v_gene: TRBV7-2
abundance: .
CDR3aa: CASSTRQGRRALHF
CDR3nt: TGTGCCAGCAGCACCAGACAGGGACGTCGGGCCCTCCACTTT

j_gene: TRBJ1-2
d_gene: .
v_gene: TRBV19
abundance: .
CDR3aa: CASMLGAAYGYTF
CDR3nt: TGTGCCAGTATGCTCGGGGCAGCCTATGGCTACACCTTC

j_gene: TRBJ1-6
d_gene: .
v_gene: TRBV10-2
abundance: .
CDR3aa: CASSEALHF
CDR3nt: TGCGCCAGCAGTGAGGCCCTCCACTTT

j_gene: TRBJ2-7
d_gene: .
v_gene: TRBV20-1
abundance: .
CDR3aa: CSARGARGGVVYEQYF
CDR3nt: TGCAGTGCTAGAGGGGCCAGGGGAGGTGTAGTCTACGAGCAGTACTTC

j_gene: TRBJ1-3
d_gene: .
v_gene: TRBV24-1
abundance: once
CDR3aa: CATSGGREKTYSGNTIYF
CDR3nt: TGTGCCACCAGTGGCGGGAGGGAAAAAACTTACTCTGGAAACACCATATATTTT

j_gene: TRBJ1-5
d_gene: TRBD1
v_gene: TRBV15
abundance: .
CDR3aa: CATSPRTGGSAQHF
CDR3nt: TGTGCCACCAGCCCGCGGACAGGGGGCTCGGCCCAGCATTTT

j_gene: TRBJ1-5
d_gene: TRBD1
v_gene: TRBV7-9
abundance: .
CDR3aa: CASSLDPGQINQPQHF
CDR3nt: TGTGCCAGCAGCTTAGACCCGGGACAGATCAATCAGCCCCAGCATTTT

j_gene: TRBJ1-4
d_gene: .
v_gene: TRBV10-3
abundance: .
CDR3aa: CAISEGTSGSYEKLFF
CDR3nt: TGTGCCATCAGTGAGGGGACTAGCGGGAGCTACGAAAAACTGTTTTTT

j_gene: TRBJ1-5
d_gene: .
v_gene: TRBV2
abundance: .
CDR3aa: CASTEAGHHNQPQHF
CDR3nt: TGTGCCAGCACCGAGGCGGGACATCACAATCAGCCCCAGCATTTT

j_gene: TRBJ1-2
d_gene: .
v_gene: TRBV7-9
abundance: .
CDR3aa: CASSPSTGATYTF
CDR3nt: TGTGCCAGCAGCCCTTCGACTGGGGCCACCTACACCTTC

j_gene: TRBJ2-5
d_gene: .
v_gene: TRBV6-1
abundance: .
CDR3aa: CASSQTRSVWGETRYF
CDR3nt: TGTGCCAGCAGTCAAACTCGGTCCGTCTGGGGGGAGACCCGGTACTTC

j_gene: TRBJ2-5
d_gene: TRBD1
v_gene: TRBV15
abundance: .
CDR3aa: CATSSRDRGRMETQYF
CDR3nt: TGTGCCACCAGCTCCCGGGACAGGGGACGGATGGAGACCCAGTACTTC